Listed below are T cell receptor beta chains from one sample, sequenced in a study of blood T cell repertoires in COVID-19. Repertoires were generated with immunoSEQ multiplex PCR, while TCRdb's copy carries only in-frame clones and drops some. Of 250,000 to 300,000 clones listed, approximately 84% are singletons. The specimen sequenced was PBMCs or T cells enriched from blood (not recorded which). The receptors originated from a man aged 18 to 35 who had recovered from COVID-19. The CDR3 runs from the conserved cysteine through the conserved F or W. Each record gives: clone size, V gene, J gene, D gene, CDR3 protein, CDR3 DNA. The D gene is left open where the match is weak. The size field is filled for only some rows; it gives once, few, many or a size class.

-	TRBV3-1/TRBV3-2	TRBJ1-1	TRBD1	CASSSTGTGDTEAFF	TGTGCCAGCAGCAGTACAGGGACAGGGGACACTGAAGCTTTCTTT
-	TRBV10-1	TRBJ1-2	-	CASSEAPGDTEPYGYTF	TGCGCCAGCAGTGAAGCCCCCGGGGACACAGAGCCCTATGGCTACACCTTC
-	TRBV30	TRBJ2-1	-	CAWSVGYREINEQFF	TGTGCCTGGAGTGTAGGGTACAGGGAAATCAATGAGCAGTTCTTC
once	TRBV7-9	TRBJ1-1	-	CASSLAIRDTEAFF	TGTGCCAGCAGCTTAGCGATCAGGGACACTGAAGCTTTCTTT
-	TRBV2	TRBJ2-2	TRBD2	CASSEPLPGAGANTGELFF	TGTGCCAGCAGTGAACCCCTCCCCGGTGCGGGGGCGAACACCGGGGAGCTGTTTTTT
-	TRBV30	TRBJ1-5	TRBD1	CAWSEGGGQPQHF	TGTGCCTGGAGTGAAGGGGGCGGTCAGCCCCAGCATTTT
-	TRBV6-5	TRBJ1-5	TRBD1	CASSYSMGTGQHF	TGTGCCAGCAGTTACTCGATGGGGACAGGCCAGCATTTT
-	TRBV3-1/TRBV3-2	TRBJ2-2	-	CASSLSSVFTGELFF	TGTGCCAGCAGCCTAAGCAGCGTTTTCACCGGGGAGCTGTTTTTT
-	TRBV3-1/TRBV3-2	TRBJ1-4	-	CASSQDETADNEKLFF	TGTGCCAGCAGCCAAGATGAGACAGCCGATAATGAAAAACTGTTTTTT
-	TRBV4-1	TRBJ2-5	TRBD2	CASSQRGGLGETQYF	TGCGCCAGCAGCCAGCGGGGGGGCCTAGGGGAGACCCAGTACTTC
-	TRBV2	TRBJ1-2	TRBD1	CASRTGTGGYTF	TGTGCCAGCAGGACAGGGACGGGAGGCTACACCTTC
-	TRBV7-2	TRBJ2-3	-	CASSLARQGTQYF	TGTGCCAGCAGCTTAGCTCGCCAGGGTACGCAGTATTTT
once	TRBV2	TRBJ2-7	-	CASSEIRGSYEQYF	TGTGCCAGCAGTGAAATTAGGGGCTCCTACGAGCAGTACTTC
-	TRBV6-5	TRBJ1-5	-	CASSYSHDQPQHF	TGTGCCAGCAGTTACTCACACGATCAGCCCCAGCATTTT
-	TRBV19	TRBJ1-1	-	CASSMGPLSFTEAFF	TGTGCCAGTAGTATGGGCCCCCTCTCCTTCACTGAAGCTTTCTTT
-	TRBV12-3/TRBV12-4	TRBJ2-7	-	CASSFQGGYEQYF	TGTGCCAGCAGTTTTCAGGGTGGCTACGAGCAGTACTTC
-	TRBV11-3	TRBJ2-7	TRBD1	CASSLVTGGAYEQYF	TGTGCCAGCAGCTTAGTGACAGGGGGGGCCTACGAGCAGTACTTC
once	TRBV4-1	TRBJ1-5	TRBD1	CASSLGTGLNQPQHF	TGCGCCAGCAGCCTCGGGACAGGGCTTAATCAGCCCCAGCATTTT
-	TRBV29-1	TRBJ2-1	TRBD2	CSVERTSSNEQFF	TGCAGCGTTGAAAGGACTAGCAGCAATGAGCAGTTCTTC
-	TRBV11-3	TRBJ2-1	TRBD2	CASSGTSGSGPRGSYNEQFF	TGTGCCAGCAGCGGGACTAGCGGGAGCGGCCCCCGAGGGTCCTACAATGAGCAGTTCTTC
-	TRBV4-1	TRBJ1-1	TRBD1	CASKRTGNTEAFF	TGCGCCAGCAAGAGGACAGGGAACACTGAAGCTTTCTTT
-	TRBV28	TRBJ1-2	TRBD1	CASSPGTAANYGYTF	TGTGCCAGCAGTCCAGGGACAGCCGCTAACTATGGCTACACCTTC
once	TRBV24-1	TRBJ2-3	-	CATSSGAKDTQYF	TGTGCCACCAGTTCAGGGGCCAAAGATACGCAGTATTTT
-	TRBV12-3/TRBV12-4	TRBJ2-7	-	CASSSGSSYEQYF	TGTGCCAGCAGCTCAGGGTCCTCCTACGAGCAGTACTTC
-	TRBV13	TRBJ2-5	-	CASSGDGPVTQYF	TGTGCCAGCAGTGGAGACGGTCCGGTGACCCAGTACTTC
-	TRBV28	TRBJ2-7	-	CASSPGTLYEQYF	TGTGCCAGCAGCCCCGGGACACTCTACGAGCAGTACTTC
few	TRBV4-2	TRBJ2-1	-	CASSRGAWDSPHNEQFF	TGTGCCAGCAGCCGAGGCGCATGGGACTCCCCACACAATGAGCAGTTCTTC
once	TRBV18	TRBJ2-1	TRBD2	CASSPGLVSEQFF	TGTGCCAGCTCACCCGGACTAGTTAGTGAGCAGTTCTTC
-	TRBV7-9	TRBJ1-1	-	CASSLEVNTGEAFF	TGTGCCAGCAGCTTAGAAGTAAACACGGGGGAAGCTTTCTTT
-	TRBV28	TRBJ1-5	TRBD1	CASSLPGTGESNQPQHF	TGTGCCAGCAGTTTACCCGGGACAGGAGAAAGCAATCAGCCCCAGCATTTT
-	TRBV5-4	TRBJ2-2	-	CASSLIAGTPGELFF	TGTGCCAGCAGCTTAATCGCAGGGACACCCGGGGAGCTGTTTTTT
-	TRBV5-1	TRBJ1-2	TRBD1	CASSFRDRSYGYTF	TGCGCCAGCAGTTTCCGGGACAGGAGCTATGGCTACACCTTC
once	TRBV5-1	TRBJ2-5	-	CASSETQSGTQYF	TGCGCCAGCAGCGAGACGCAATCGGGGACCCAGTACTTC
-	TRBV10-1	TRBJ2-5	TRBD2	CASSELVGGALETQYF	TGCGCCAGCAGTGAGTTGGTCGGGGGGGCGTTGGAGACCCAGTACTTC
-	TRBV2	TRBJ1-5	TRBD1	CASSVLDRGNQPQHF	TGTGCCAGCAGCGTACTTGACAGGGGCAATCAGCCCCAGCATTTT
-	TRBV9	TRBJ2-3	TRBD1	CASSATGADTQYF	TGTGCCAGCAGCGCGACAGGGGCAGATACGCAGTATTTT
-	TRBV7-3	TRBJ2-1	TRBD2	CASSLMGGRGYNEQFF	TGTGCCAGCAGCTTAATGGGCGGGAGGGGCTACAATGAGCAGTTCTTC
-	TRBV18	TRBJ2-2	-	CASSPNSRALTGELFF	TGTGCCAGCTCACCTAATAGCAGGGCGCTCACCGGGGAGCTGTTTTTT
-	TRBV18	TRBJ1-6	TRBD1	CASSPATGNNSPLHF	TGTGCCAGCTCACCGGCGACAGGGAATAATTCACCCCTCCACTTT
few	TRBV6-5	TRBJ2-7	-	CASRGLGGHIYEQYF	TGTGCCAGCAGAGGCCTAGGGGGACACATCTACGAGCAGTACTTC
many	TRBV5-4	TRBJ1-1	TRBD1	CASSLSEGAYTEAFF	TGTGCCAGCAGCTTGTCTGAGGGGGCGTACACTGAAGCTTTCTTT
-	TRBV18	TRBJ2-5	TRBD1	CASSPRQGQETQYF	TGTGCCAGCTCACCACGACAGGGTCAAGAGACCCAGTACTTC
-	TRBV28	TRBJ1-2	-	CASSPGAGKDGYTF	TGTGCCAGCAGCCCCGGGGCGGGGAAGGATGGCTACACCTTC
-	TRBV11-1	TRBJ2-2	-	CASSPGQNTGELFF	TGTGCCAGCAGCCCAGGACAGAACACCGGGGAGCTGTTTTTT
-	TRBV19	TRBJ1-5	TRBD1	CASSIDWGGQGNQPQHF	TGTGCCAGTAGTATAGATTGGGGAGGACAGGGGAATCAGCCCCAGCATTTT
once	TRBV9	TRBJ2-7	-	CASSVAGSNYEQYF	TGTGCCAGCAGCGTAGCCGGGAGTAACTACGAGCAGTACTTC
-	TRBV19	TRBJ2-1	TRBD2	CASSIVGGRAIYNEQFF	TGTGCCAGTAGTATAGTAGGAGGGAGGGCTATCTACAATGAGCAGTTCTTC
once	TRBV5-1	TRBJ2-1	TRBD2	CASTPPRLAGEEQFF	TGCGCCAGCACCCCCCCGCGACTAGCGGGAGAGGAGCAGTTCTTC
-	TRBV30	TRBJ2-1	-	CAWSGPPHRVDEQFF	TGTGCCTGGAGTGGCCCCCCCCACAGGGTCGATGAGCAGTTCTTC
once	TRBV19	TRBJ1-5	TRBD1	CASRETGQGLNQPQHF	TGTGCCAGTAGGGAGACGGGACAGGGCCTCAATCAGCCCCAGCATTTT